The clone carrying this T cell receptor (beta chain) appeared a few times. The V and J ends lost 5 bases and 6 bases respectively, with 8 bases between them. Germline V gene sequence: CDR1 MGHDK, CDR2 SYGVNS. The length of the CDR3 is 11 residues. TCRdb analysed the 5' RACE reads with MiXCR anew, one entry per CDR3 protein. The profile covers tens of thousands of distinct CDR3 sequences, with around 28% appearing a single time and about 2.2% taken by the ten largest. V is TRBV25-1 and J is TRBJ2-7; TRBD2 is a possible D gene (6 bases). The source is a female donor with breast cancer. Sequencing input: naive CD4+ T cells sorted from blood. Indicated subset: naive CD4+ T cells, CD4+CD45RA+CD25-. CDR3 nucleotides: TGTGCCAGCAGTCACGGGGGCGAGCAGTACTTC. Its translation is CASSHGGEQYF.